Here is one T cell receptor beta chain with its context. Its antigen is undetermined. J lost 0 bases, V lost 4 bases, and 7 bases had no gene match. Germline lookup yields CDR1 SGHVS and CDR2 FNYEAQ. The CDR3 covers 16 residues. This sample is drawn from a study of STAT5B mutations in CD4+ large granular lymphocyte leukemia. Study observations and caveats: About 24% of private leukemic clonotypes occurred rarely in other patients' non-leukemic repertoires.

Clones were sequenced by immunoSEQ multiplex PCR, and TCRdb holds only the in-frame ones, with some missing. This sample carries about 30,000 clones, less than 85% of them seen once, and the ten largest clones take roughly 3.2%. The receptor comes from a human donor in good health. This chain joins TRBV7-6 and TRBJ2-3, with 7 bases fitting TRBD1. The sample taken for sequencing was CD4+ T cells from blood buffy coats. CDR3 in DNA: TGTGCCAGCAGCTCGACAGGGATGCGTAGCACAGATACGCAGTATTTT. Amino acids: CASSSTGMRSTDTQYF.